The rows below give T cell receptor beta chains drawn from one sample of a study of T cell changes during pregnancy in multiple sclerosis. Only in-frame clones appear in the TCRdb table, and some are missing; sequencing was by immunoSEQ multiplex PCR. Among approximately 39,000 clones, around 91% were seen once, and the ten largest hold over 0.45%. The specimen comprised CD4+ T cells from peripheral blood mononuclear cells, sampled in the second trimester of pregnancy. The receptors come from a female donor with multiple sclerosis, enrolled in a pregnancy study. The conserved cysteine and the conserved F or W are not part of the CDR3 here. Fields, in order: D gene, V gene, CDR3 protein. D genes are given only for firm matches.

NA | TRBV6-1 | ASSEEARLSTEAF
NA | TRBV19 | ASSSLTGNTEAF
NA | TRBV30 | AWSVQSGREKLF
NA | TRBV14 | ASSQESSGWYNEQF
NA | TRBV5-1 | ASSIGGGSEKLF
TRBD2 | TRBV18 | ASSPDVPLAGAFTDTQY
NA | TRBV5-1 | ASSLAGAANTEAF
TRBD1 | TRBV5-4 | ASSLEGARDTEAF
TRBD2 | TRBV28 | ASSSQLLAGVETQY
TRBD2 | TRBV5-4 | ASSPGLAGAGANVLT
NA | TRBV29-1 | SVVSGDTEAF
TRBD2 | TRBV5-1 | ASSLDGLATDTQY
NA | TRBV7-2 | ASSSGIQETQY
NA | TRBV27 | ASRKGGAWGYT
TRBD2 | TRBV19 | ASSISGAYEQY
NA | TRBV11-3 | ASSPRRFSETQY
TRBD2 | TRBV7-3 | ASSLGAGGTDTQY
NA | TRBV18 | ATSRENSNQPQH
NA | TRBV5-1 | ASSRVADTQY
TRBD1 | TRBV7-2 | ASSLGQGTPERQF
NA | TRBV29-1 | SVESPGNYGYT
TRBD2 | TRBV2 | ASSGGLAGDGF
TRBD2 | TRBV5-6 | ASSTEREPRNIQY
TRBD2 | TRBV12-5 | ASGAGLASTDTQY
TRBD1 | TRBV6-5 | ASRTAGQGEQY
NA | TRBV7-2 | ASSLVETVYGYT
NA | TRBV5-6 | ASSLGPGLGEQY
TRBD2 | TRBV4-3 | ASSQGASGRERDTQY
TRBD2 | TRBV19 | ASSIPRRLAGVGGQF
TRBD2 | TRBV9 | ASSLAGDGEQF
TRBD2 | TRBV5-6 | ASSSGLAGVSNEQF
TRBD1 | TRBV19 | ASSSQGRENIQY
NA | TRBV25-1 | ASSESGRGTEAF
NA | TRBV6-6 | ASSNGQSAKNIQY
NA | TRBV5-1 | ASTEADRTYNEQF
TRBD2 | TRBV25-1 | ASSKAGGSYEQY